This T cell receptor beta chain was identified during a study of T-cell reconstitution after alpha-beta-depleted transplantation in children (dated by TCRdb to about 2016). General notes on the study: T-cell immune reconstitution after TCRalphabeta/CD19-depleted allogeneic hematopoietic cell transplantation in children was quantitatively tracked in the study by means of TCR repertoire profiling. On the study overall, not on this receptor specifically: Over the following months the frequencies of hyperexpanded clones went down, and after one year T-cell counts and TCRbeta diversity were mostly credited to newly produced T cells. The apparently early alphabetaT-cell count recovery about two months after transplant was reportedly dependent on only several hundred rapidly expanded clones derived from non-depleted graft cells. In some patients, high TCRbeta diversity at day 60 was attributed to recipient T cells and intrathymic progenitors that had survived conditioning.

This specimen's treatment or condition label, per the study, means: allogeneic hematopoietic cell transplantation with graft depleted of TCRalphabeta T cells and CD19 B cells. TCRalphabeta/CD19-depleted allogeneic hematopoietic cell grafts were given to the transplant recipients, all of whom were children. In the case of this clonotype: This clone's antigen is unknown. Base-call qualities are not available, and no considerably larger clone is one nucleotide away.

The library was produced with PCR. Sequencing was carried out with an Illumina HiSeq 2500. TCR libraries were prepared with molecular barcoding, using unique molecular identifiers to normalize TCRbeta repertoire quantification. TCRdb trimmed public reads at Q25 via fastp, called clones via MiXCR and kept in-frame beta chains. Each CDR3 protein gets just one entry, which takes the most common genes and DNA from the rows behind it. The sample table contains under 450,000 distinct CDR3 sequences; only one count was recorded for about 17% of them. The ten largest clones add up to around 28% of the sample. The source is a boy younger than two who had a stem cell transplant for Wiskott-Aldrich syndrome, so the T cells may come from the graft donor. The sample here was PBMCs, mostly from graft donor cells, taken 360 days after TCRalphabeta/CD19-depleted stem cell transplant.

The nucleotide sequence reads as follows: TGTGCCAGCAGCTTAGCCGGAAAACGGGCCTGGAATGAAAAACTGTTTTTT. It specifies CASSLAGKRAWNEKLFF. The chain is assembled from TRBV11-2 and TRBJ1-4, with no confident D gene call. CDR1 SGHAT and CDR2 FQNNGV are derived from the germline V gene. The CDR3 numbers 17 residues from cysteine through phenylalanine. Only the CDR3 part of the read is kept: 51 bases, read in frame from the first base. The trim is 1 base for V and 5 bases for J, with a gap of 17 bases between the germline ends.